Listed here are 15 T cell receptor beta chains from one sample, sequenced in a study of cytomegalovirus exposure and HLA in healthy donors. Primers: 60 Vbeta forward and 13 Jbeta reverse. Clones were read by immunoSEQ multiplex PCR, and TCRdb kept only the in-frame ones, dropping some. Its table lists 150,000 to 200,000 clones. The sample was PBMCs. The origin of the receptors is a woman aged 60-75 years in good health and CMV-seronegative.

V is TRBV5-1 and J is TRBJ2-7, with TRBD1 as a possible D gene (5 bases). This CDR3 is built from 16 residues. Per germline, CDR1 SGHRS and CDR2 YFSETQ. The V end lost 5 bases, the J end lost 0 bases, and 18 bases lay between the germline ends. DNA of the CDR3: TGCGCCAGCAGACCCGATGACAGTAGGATCTCCTACGAGCAGTACTTC. Its translation: CASRPDDSRISYEQYF.

The chain carries TRBV6-6 and TRBJ2-2, with D possibly TRBD2 on 6 matching bases. The CDR3 has 14 residues. With 5 bases removed from V and 7 bases from J, the gap between germline ends came to 14 bases. Germline CDR1 is MNHNY and CDR2 is SVGAGI (reference sequence). CDR3 in DNA: TGTGCCAGCAGTAGGGGACTCCCCGGCGGGGAGCTGTTTTTT. Protein sequence: CASSRGLPGGELFF.

DNA for the CDR3: TGTGCCAGCAGCTTAGCGGGACAGGGGTTCGGTCAGCCCCAGCATTTT. Translation: CASSLAGQGFGQPQHF. The V call is TRBV7-8, the J call TRBJ1-5; 10 bases agree with TRBD1. The germline CDR1 and CDR2 sequences are SGHVS and FQNEAQ. The CDR3 has 16 residues. V was pared by 0 bases and J by 6 bases, with 5 bases of the junction left unmatched.

J is TRBJ1-5 and V is TRBV19; tentative D call: TRBD1 (6 bases). This CDR3 comprises 18 residues. Trimming pared 4 bases from V and 2 bases from J, leaving 21 bases between. Germline V CDR1 and CDR2: LNHDA, SQIVND (reference sequence). This CDR3 reads CASSTGGAHKMGNQPQHF. DNA for the CDR3: TGTGCCAGTAGTACGGGGGGGGCCCATAAGATGGGCAATCAGCCCCAGCATTTT.

Here the CDR3 DNA reads TGTGCCAGCTCACCCGGCCAGGCGTCCTACAATGAGCAGTTCTTC. It specifies CASSPGQASYNEQFF. The chain joins TRBV18 to TRBJ2-1; unclear D gene. This CDR3 region has 15 residues. Germline loops: CDR1 KGHSH, CDR2 LQKENI. Trimming removed 3 bases at V and 1 base at J, with 10 bases between.

The J gene is TRBJ2-7, the V gene TRBV19, with 8 positions matching TRBD1. There are 14 residues in the CDR3. Germline CDR1 is LNHDA and CDR2 is SQIVND (reference sequence). V was pared by 5 bases and J by 4 bases, with 7 bases of the junction left unmatched. The CDR3 nucleotides read TGTGCCAGTAGTTCTGGACAGGGTATTTACGAGCAGTACTTC. It specifies CASSSGQGIYEQYF.

V usage is TRBV6-5 and J usage is TRBJ2-1, with D hard to call. The CDR3 runs 15 residues. V was trimmed by 0 bases and J by 12 bases, leaving 18 bases between them. Per germline, CDR1 MNHEY and CDR2 SVGAGI. DNA of the CDR3: TGTGCCAGCAGTTACTCAACGCGCGCACAGACGAGGCAGTTCTTC. Its translation is CASSYSTRAQTRQFF.

On this clone itself: The sample has other DNA sequences that encode this CDR3 too. J is TRBJ2-5 and V is TRBV5-1, with D perhaps TRBD2 (6 bases). This CDR3 is 14 amino acids long. Trimming removed 4 bases at V and 3 bases at J, with 13 bases between. Germline CDR1 SGHRS, CDR2 YFSETQ. The CDR3 bases are TGCGCCAGCAGCGCCGGGACTGGGGAAGAGACCCAGTACTTC. Translated: CASSAGTGEETQYF.

The V gene is TRBV12-5, the J gene TRBJ2-4, with D possibly matching TRBD1 (7 bases). Germline CDR1 reads LGHNT; CDR2 reads FRNRAP. V was cut by 1 base and J by 9 bases, with 10 bases left in between. The CDR3 length is 13 residues. CDR3 DNA sequence: TGTGCTAGTGGTTTGGAGGAGGGGGCCATTCAGTACTTC. Residues: CASGLEEGAIQYF.

The gene calls are TRBV6-1 and TRBJ1-6; D is ambiguous. Between the trimmed V and J ends, which lost 8 bases and 10 bases, there was a span of 15 bases. Germline V lookup: CDR1 MNHNS, CDR2 SASEGT. This CDR3 contains 13 residues. The CDR3 DNA reads as TGTGCCAGCTGGGCAGGCGGGGTATCACCCCTCCACTTT. Amino acid sequence: CASWAGGVSPLHF.

The chain couples TRBV5-1 to TRBJ1-1; the D gene is possibly TRBD1 (5 bases). Per the germline V gene, CDR1 is SGHRS and CDR2 is YFSETQ. The CDR3 loop spans 14 amino acids. Trimming left V 7 bases short and J 2 bases short, with 15 bases between. This CDR3 is CASSQDTTNTEAFF. The DNA for the CDR3 is TGCGCCAGCTCTCAGGACACCACCAACACTGAAGCTTTCTTT.

The J gene is TRBJ2-3, the V gene TRBV9, with 11 bases lining up with TRBD2. V lost 1 base to trimming and J lost 1 base; unmatched junction nucleotides: 8. This CDR3 contains 18 residues. Germline values: CDR1 SGDLS, CDR2 YYNGEE. CDR3 amino acids: CASSVYTASGGRTDTQYF. The CDR3 DNA reads TGTGCCAGCAGCGTATATACCGCTAGCGGGGGGCGCACAGATACGCAGTATTTT.

This chain connects TRBV19 to TRBJ2-7; a weak D match, TRBD2 (6 bases). The CDR3 spans 14 residues. The germline V and J ends were trimmed by 2 bases and 4 bases, with 12 bases remaining between them. Germline lookup yields CDR1 LNHDA and CDR2 SQIVND (reference sequence). The CDR3 spells CASSIMEGPYEQYF. The CDR3 DNA reads as TGTGCCAGTAGTATAATGGAGGGACCTTACGAGCAGTACTTC.

This chain connects TRBV7-6 to TRBJ1-1; perhaps TRBD1 as D (5 bases). Germline CDR1 reads SGHVS; CDR2 reads FNYEAQ. Trimming cost V 0 bases and J 1 base, with 15 bases left between them. This CDR3 spans 17 amino acids. The CDR3 here is CASSLASQGGANTEAFF. The CDR3 DNA follows: TGTGCCAGCAGCTTAGCGAGCCAGGGAGGAGCGAACACTGAAGCTTTCTTT. The full variable domain, rest sourced from reference TRBV7-6 and TRBJ1-1, is GAGVSQSPRYKVTKRGQDVALRCDPISGHVSLYWYRQALGQGPEFLTYFNYEAQQDKSGLPNDRFSAERPEGSISTLTIQRTEQRDSAMYRCASSLASQGGANTEAFFGQGTRLTVV.

The rearrangement links TRBV5-6 to TRBJ1-2, with a weak D call TRBD1 (6 bases). Germline CDR1 reads SGHDT; CDR2 reads YYEEEE. This CDR3 is built from 13 residues. With 5 bases removed from V and 4 bases from J, the gap between germline ends came to 12 bases. CDR3 region: CASRLQGSYGYTF. The CDR3 coding sequence is TGTGCCAGCAGATTACAGGGTTCCTATGGCTACACCTTC.